The rows below give T cell receptor beta chains drawn from one sample of a study of blood T cells in healthy people across ages. TCRdb analysed the 5' RACE reads with MiXCR anew, one entry per CDR3 protein. This table has roughly 900,000 distinct CDR3 sequences, around 26% appearing once. Sequences were obtained from blood. The source is a woman of 80 years or more in good health. CDR3s leave out the opening cysteine and the closing phenylalanine or tryptophan. Clone size, where shown, is once, few, many, or a class for clones that have expanded.

j_gene | abundance | v_gene | CDR3aa
TRBJ2-1 | many | TRBV7-9 | ASSFPAGGHNEQF
TRBJ1-4 | many | TRBV7-9 | ASSQSEKLF
TRBJ2-1 | many | TRBV7-2 | ASSQPVPVHNEQF
TRBJ1-5 | NA | TRBV2 | ASSHITGINQPQH
TRBJ2-3 | NA | TRBV3-1 | ASSHGPAGGRSDTQY
TRBJ1-1 | few | TRBV5-4 | ATYSTVNTEAF
TRBJ2-5 | many | TRBV7-8 | ASSVGLAGLETQY
TRBJ2-1 | NA | TRBV12-3/TRBV12-4 | ASSPELRRYNEQF
TRBJ1-2 | few | TRBV6-2/TRBV6-3 | ASTTGARIDYGYT
TRBJ1-6 | few | TRBV28 | ASSYQTSPLH
TRBJ2-1 | NA | TRBV2 | ASSEALSSYNEQF
TRBJ1-2 | NA | TRBV5-6 | ASSLGSGRNGYT
TRBJ1-2 | many | TRBV27 | ASTPGAGWTSSNYGYT
TRBJ2-2 | NA | TRBV5-8 | ASSLIPGELF
TRBJ2-1 | many | TRBV2 | ASRRLAGGPNEQF
TRBJ2-1 | NA | TRBV5-1 | ASSGPLAGPNNEQF
TRBJ1-4 | few | TRBV20-1 | SARDPSGGATNEKLF
TRBJ2-1 | NA | TRBV19 | ASSRASGGAYNEQF
TRBJ2-3 | few | TRBV9 | ASSLAGGQSEDTQY
TRBJ2-1 | NA | TRBV27 | ASSSGGMNEQF
TRBJ1-1 | NA | TRBV5-1 | ASSLIARGTEAF
TRBJ1-5 | NA | TRBV6-1 | ASRQTVLGNQPQH
TRBJ2-1 | NA | TRBV20-1 | SARWLATRNEQF
TRBJ2-5 | few | TRBV15 | ATSRDWGGEETQY